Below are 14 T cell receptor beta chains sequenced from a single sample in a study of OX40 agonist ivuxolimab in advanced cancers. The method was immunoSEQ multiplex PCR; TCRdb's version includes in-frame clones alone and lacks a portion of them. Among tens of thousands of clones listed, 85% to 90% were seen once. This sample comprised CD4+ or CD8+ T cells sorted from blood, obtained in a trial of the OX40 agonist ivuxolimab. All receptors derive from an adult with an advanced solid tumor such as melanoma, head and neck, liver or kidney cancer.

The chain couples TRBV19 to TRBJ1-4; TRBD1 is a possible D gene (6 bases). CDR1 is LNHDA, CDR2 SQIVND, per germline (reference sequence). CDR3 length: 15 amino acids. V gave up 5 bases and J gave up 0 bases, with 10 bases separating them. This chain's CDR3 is CASSPPGATNEKLFF. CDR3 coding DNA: TGTGCCAGTAGTCCCCCAGGGGCAACTAATGAAAAACTGTTTTTT.

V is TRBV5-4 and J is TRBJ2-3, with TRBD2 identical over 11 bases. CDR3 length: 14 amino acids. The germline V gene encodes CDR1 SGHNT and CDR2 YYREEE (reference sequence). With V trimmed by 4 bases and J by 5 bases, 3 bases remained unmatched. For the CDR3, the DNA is TGTGCCAGCAGCGACGGGACTAGCGGAGATACGCAGTATTTT. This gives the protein CASSDGTSGDTQYF.

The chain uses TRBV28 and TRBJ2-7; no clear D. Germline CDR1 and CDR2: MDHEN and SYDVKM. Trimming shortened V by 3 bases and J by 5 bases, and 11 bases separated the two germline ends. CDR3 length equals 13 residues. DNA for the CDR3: TGTGCCAGCAGTTTCATCTCATCCCACGAGCAGTACTTC. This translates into CASSFISSHEQYF.

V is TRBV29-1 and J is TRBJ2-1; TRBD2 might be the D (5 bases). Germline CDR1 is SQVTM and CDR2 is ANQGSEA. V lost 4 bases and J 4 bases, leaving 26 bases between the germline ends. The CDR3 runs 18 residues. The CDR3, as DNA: TGCAGCGTTGTGAGGGTCGATTGGCGGGTCCCTCCTTACAATGAGCAGTTCTTC. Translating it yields CSVVRVDWRVPPYNEQFF.

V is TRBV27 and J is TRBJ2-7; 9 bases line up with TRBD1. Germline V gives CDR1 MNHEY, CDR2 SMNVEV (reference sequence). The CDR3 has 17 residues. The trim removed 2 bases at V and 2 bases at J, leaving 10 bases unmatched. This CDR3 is CASSLTYPGQGPYEQYF. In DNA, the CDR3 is TGTGCCAGCAGTTTAACATACCCGGGACAGGGACCCTACGAGCAGTACTTC.

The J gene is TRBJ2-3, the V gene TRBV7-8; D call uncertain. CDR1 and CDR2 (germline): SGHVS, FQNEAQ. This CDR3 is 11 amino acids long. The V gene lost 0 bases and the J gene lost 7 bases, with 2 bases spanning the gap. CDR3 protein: CASSLANTQYF. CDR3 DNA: TGTGCCAGCAGCTTAGCTAATACGCAGTATTTT.

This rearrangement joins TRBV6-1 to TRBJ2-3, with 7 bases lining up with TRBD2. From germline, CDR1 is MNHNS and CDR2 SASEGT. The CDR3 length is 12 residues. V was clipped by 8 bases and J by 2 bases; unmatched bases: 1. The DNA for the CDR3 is TGTGCCAGCGGGGGGGACACAGATACGCAGTATTTT. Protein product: CASGGDTDTQYF.

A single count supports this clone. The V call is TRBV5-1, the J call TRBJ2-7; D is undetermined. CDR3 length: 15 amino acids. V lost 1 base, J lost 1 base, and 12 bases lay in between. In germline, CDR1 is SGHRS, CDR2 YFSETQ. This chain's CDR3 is CASSLKATQSYEQYF. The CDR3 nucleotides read TGCGCCAGCAGCTTGAAGGCGACCCAATCCTACGAGCAGTACTTC.

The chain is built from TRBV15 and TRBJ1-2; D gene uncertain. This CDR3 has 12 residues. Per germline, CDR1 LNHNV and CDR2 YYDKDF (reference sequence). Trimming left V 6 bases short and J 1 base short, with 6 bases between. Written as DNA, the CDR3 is TGTGCCACCAGTGGTCTTAACTATGGCTACACCTTC. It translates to CATSGLNYGYTF.

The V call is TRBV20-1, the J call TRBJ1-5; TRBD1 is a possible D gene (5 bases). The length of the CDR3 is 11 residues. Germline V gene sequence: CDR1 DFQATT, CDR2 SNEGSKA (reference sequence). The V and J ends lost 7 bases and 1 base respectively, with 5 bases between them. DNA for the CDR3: TGCAGTGGGGGGAGCAATCAGCCCCAGCATTTT. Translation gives CSGGSNQPQHF.

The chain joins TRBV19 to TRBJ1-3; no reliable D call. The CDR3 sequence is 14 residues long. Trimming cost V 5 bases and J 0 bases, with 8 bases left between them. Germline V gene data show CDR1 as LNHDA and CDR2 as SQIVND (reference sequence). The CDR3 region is CASSSLSSGNTIYF. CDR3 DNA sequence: TGTGCCAGTAGTTCCCTAAGCTCTGGAAACACCATATATTTT.

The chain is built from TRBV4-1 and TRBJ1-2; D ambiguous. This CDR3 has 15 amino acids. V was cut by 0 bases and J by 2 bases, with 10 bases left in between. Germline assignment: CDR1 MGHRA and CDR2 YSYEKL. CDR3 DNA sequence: TGCGCCAGCAGCCAAGAGACAATGGGGAACTATGGCTACACCTTC. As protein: CASSQETMGNYGYTF.

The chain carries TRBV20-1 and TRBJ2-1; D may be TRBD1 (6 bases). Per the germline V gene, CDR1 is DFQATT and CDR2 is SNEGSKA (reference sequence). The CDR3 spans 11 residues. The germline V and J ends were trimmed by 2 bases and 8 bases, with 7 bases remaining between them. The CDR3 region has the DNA TGCAGTGCTAGACAGGGGTATGAGCAGTTCTTC. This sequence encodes CSARQGYEQFF.

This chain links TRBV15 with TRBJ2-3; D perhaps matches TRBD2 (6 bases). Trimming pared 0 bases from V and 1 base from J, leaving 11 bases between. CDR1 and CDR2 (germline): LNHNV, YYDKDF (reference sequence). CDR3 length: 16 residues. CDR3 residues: CATSRDLPGGTDTQYF. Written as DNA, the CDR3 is TGTGCCACCAGCAGAGATTTGCCGGGAGGCACAGATACGCAGTATTTT.